The clone carrying this T cell receptor (beta chain) was seen many times. Its antigen is still unknown. These data come from a study of T-cell memory formation after mild COVID-19. Overall study: In these data, TCR clusters were largely donor specific. Notes on the study in general: CD8+ contracting clones occupied EMRA, while CD4+ ones occupied mainly CM and EM. Balance between CD4 and CD8 was seen in clones contracting day 15 to 85, and a CD4+ lean was seen in later expanders.

5'RACE primed at constant segments yielded TCR alpha and TCR beta cDNA libraries bearing sample barcodes and UMIs. Each CDR3 protein is one row after TCRdb ran MiXCR on the 5' RACE reads. The table includes tens of thousands of distinct CDR3 sequences, about 23% detected once. The CDR3 runs to 11 residues. CDR1 and CDR2 from the germline V gene are SQVTM and ANQGSEA. With 7 bases removed from V and 7 bases from J, the gap between germline ends came to 13 bases. The clonotype was recovered from a young man who had mild COVID-19 (a few samples of this study predate the infection). Cell type and time point are not known. V is TRBV29-1 and J is TRBJ2-5, with no clear D. Material: PBMCs or a T cell subset sorted from them (not recorded which). The CDR3 spells CSAIILGTQYF. Written as DNA, the CDR3 is TGCAGCGCCATTATCCTTGGGACCCAGTACTTC.